What follows are 17 T cell receptor beta chains derived from one specimen sequenced in a study of T cell changes during pregnancy in multiple sclerosis. Here immunoSEQ multiplex PCR was the method, and the copy in TCRdb shows in-frame clones only, minus some. The table includes just over 35,000 clones, 90% to 95% detected once. Sequenced here: CD4+ T cells from peripheral blood mononuclear cells, sampled in the first trimester of pregnancy. These receptors were taken from a female donor with multiple sclerosis, enrolled in a pregnancy study.

This chain connects TRBV28 to TRBJ2-7; a weak D match, TRBD2 (7 bases). Germline-derived CDR1 and CDR2 are MDHEN and SYDVKM. This CDR3 has 13 amino acids. Deletions cut 6 bases from V and 2 bases from J, with 11 bases between. The CDR3 loop is CASREGGTYEQYF. The CDR3 region has the DNA TGTGCCAGCAGGGAGGGGGGGACCTACGAGCAGTACTTC.

V is TRBV15 and J is TRBJ2-2; TRBD2 agrees at 14 bases. The CDR3 has 17 residues. V was pared by 5 bases and J by 4 bases, with 6 bases of the junction left unmatched. Germline V gene lookup returns CDR1 LNHNV and CDR2 YYDKDF (reference sequence). The CDR3 nucleotides are TGTGCCACCAGCCCCGGGACTAGCGGGAGCCGCACCGGGGAGCTGTTTTTT. Its protein is CATSPGTSGSRTGELFF. The variable domain in full, with the rest retrieved from reference TRBV15 and TRBJ2-2, is DAMVIQNPRYQVTQFGKPVTLSCSQTLNHNVMYWYQQKSSQAPKLLFHYYDKDFNNEADTPDNFQSRRPNTSFCFLDIRSPGLGDTAMYLCATSPGTSGSRTGELFFGEGSRLTVL.

The chain carries TRBV5-1 and TRBJ2-2; no reliable D call. Germline assignment: CDR1 SGHRS and CDR2 YFSETQ. V was pared by 0 bases and J by 4 bases, with 16 bases between. The CDR3 spans 17 residues. This chain's CDR3 is CASSLEAPTKPTGELFF. The CDR3 DNA reads TGCGCCAGCAGCTTGGAAGCCCCGACAAAACCCACCGGGGAGCTGTTTTTT.

J is TRBJ1-4 and V is TRBV4-2; 8 bases match TRBD1. V shed 4 bases and J 7 bases; nucleotides not matched to a gene: 5. Germline loops: CDR1 LGHNA, CDR2 YNFKEQ. The CDR3 has 14 residues. The CDR3 coding sequence is TGTGCCAGCAGCCTGCAGGGGGCGGGTGAAAAACTGTTTTTT. Amino acid sequence: CASSLQGAGEKLFF.

The chain recombines TRBV5-4 with TRBJ2-7; D gene ambiguous. With 0 bases removed from V and 3 bases from J, the gap between germline ends came to 10 bases. The CDR3 contains 14 residues. The germline gives CDR1 SGHNT, CDR2 YYREEE (reference sequence). DNA of the CDR3: TGTGCCAGCAGCTTGGTTGGTAGTTACTACGAGCAGTACTTC. Encoded protein: CASSLVGSYYEQYF. The full variable domain, its missing parts supplied by reference TRBV5-4 and TRBJ2-7, is ETGVTQSPTHLIKTRGQQVTLRCSSQSGHNTVSWYQQALGQGPQFIFQYYREEENGRGNFPPRFSGLQFPNYSSELNVNALELDDSALYLCASSLVGSYYEQYFGPGTRLTVT.

The chain uses TRBV5-4 and TRBJ2-2; 7 bases agree with TRBD2. Germline CDR1 reads SGHNT; CDR2 reads YYREEE (reference sequence). This CDR3 region has 15 residues. J was trimmed by 4 bases and V by 3 bases; bases with no gene match: 6. The CDR3 nucleotides read TGTGCCAGCAGCTCCCGACTAGCAGCCACCGGGGAGCTGTTTTTT. Translating it yields CASSSRLAATGELFF.

The CDR3 coding sequence is TGTGCCAGTAGTGTTCGACAGGGGATTGGGGGTCAGCCCCAGCATTTT. Protein sequence: CASSVRQGIGGQPQHF. The chain carries TRBV19 and TRBJ1-5, with 8 bases aligning to TRBD1. Germline lookup yields CDR1 LNHDA and CDR2 SQIVND (reference sequence). The CDR3 length is 16 residues. Losses at the gene ends were 5 bases for V and 6 bases for J; bases not matched to a gene: 12.

The V and J genes are TRBV13 and TRBJ1-2; D may be TRBD1 (6 bases). V was pared by 5 bases and J by 2 bases, with 21 bases between. The CDR3 contains 17 residues. The germline CDR1 and CDR2 sequences are PRHDT and FYEKMQ (reference sequence). CDR3 in DNA: TGTGCCAGCAGCCGACGGGGGGGCAGCCACTTCAACTATGGCTACACCTTC. The encoded protein is CASSRRGGSHFNYGYTF.

CDR3 sequence: CAIAPGGADYEQYF. DNA of the CDR3: TGTGCCATCGCCCCAGGGGGCGCCGACTACGAGCAGTACTTC. The chain combines TRBV10-3 with TRBJ2-7, with 8 bases lining up with TRBD1. The V gene end was trimmed by 8 bases and the J gene end by 3 bases; junction bases not matched to a gene: 9. The V gene's germline CDR1 is ENHRY and CDR2 SYGVKD. The CDR3 extends over 14 amino acids.

The chain recombines TRBV4-2 with TRBJ2-7; TRBD2 matches at 15 bases. The CDR3 has 18 residues. Germline CDR1 reads LGHNA; CDR2 reads YNFKEQ. V lost 1 base and J lost 1; bases outside the gene matches: 5. CDR3 coding DNA: TGTGCCAGCAGCCAAGCTCGGACTAGCGGGGGGGGATCCTACGAGCAGTACTTC. It yields the protein CASSQARTSGGGSYEQYF.

The chain has TRBV5-1 and TRBJ2-2, with 7 nucleotides matching TRBD1. The germline CDR1 and CDR2 sequences are SGHRS and YFSETQ. V lost 4 bases to trimming and J lost 3 bases; unmatched junction nucleotides: 9. This CDR3 contains 16 residues. The CDR3 sequence is CASSHRGGSDTGELFF. In DNA form, the CDR3 reads TGCGCCAGCAGCCATAGAGGGGGCTCGGACACCGGGGAGCTGTTTTTT. The full variable domain, with the rest looked up from reference TRBV5-1 and TRBJ2-2, is KAGVTQTPRYLIKTRGQQVTLSCSPISGHRSVSWYQQTPGQGLQFLFEYFSETQRNKGNFPGRFSGRQFSNSRSEMNVSTLELGDSALYLCASSHRGGSDTGELFFGEGSRLTVL.

The V call is TRBV6-6, the J call TRBJ1-2, with 7 bases that match TRBD1. CDR3 length equals 13 residues. Germline CDR1 reads MNHNY; CDR2 reads SVGAGI (reference sequence). The V segment lost 8 bases and the J segment 4 bases; nucleotides outside the gene matches: 7. DNA for the CDR3: TGTGCCAGCGGTTTGGGACAGACCTATGGCTACACCTTC. Its translation: CASGLGQTYGYTF.

The rearrangement uses TRBV2 and TRBJ1-1; D remains unclear. This CDR3 has 12 amino acids. CDR1 and CDR2 (germline): SNHLY, FYNNEI. V lost 7 bases and J 9 bases, leaving 15 bases between the germline ends. This CDR3 reads CASKEGTVKAFF. Written as DNA, the CDR3 is TGTGCCAGCAAGGAGGGAACAGTTAAAGCTTTCTTT.

Here the CDR3 reads CASSVAGQGADTQYF. The CDR3 region has the DNA TGTGCCAGCAGCGTGGCGGGACAGGGGGCAGATACGCAGTATTTT. The V gene is TRBV11-2, the J gene TRBJ2-3; TRBD1 agrees at 11 bases. This CDR3 region has 15 residues. The germline V gene encodes CDR1 SGHAT and CDR2 FQNNGV. The V gene end was trimmed by 5 bases and the J gene end by 4 bases; junction bases not matched to a gene: 5.

The genes are TRBV15 and TRBJ2-7; the match to TRBD1 covers 7 bases. After removal of 3 bases from V and 1 base from J, the junction contained 3 bases not matched to a gene. Germline V gene sequence: CDR1 LNHNV, CDR2 YYDKDF (reference sequence). The CDR3 consists of 14 residues. This CDR3 reads CATSRTGSSYEQYF. CDR3 DNA sequence: TGTGCCACCAGCAGGACAGGGTCGTCCTACGAGCAGTACTTC.

The chain carries TRBV7-2 and TRBJ1-2; 9 bases agree with TRBD1. CDR1 is SGHTA and CDR2 is FQGNSA in the germline V gene. The CDR3 runs to 15 residues. Trimming cost V 1 base and J 4 bases; bases outside gene matches: 4. CDR3 in DNA: TGTGCCAGCAGCTTAGTGACGGGACAGGGCTATGGCTACACCTTC. It encodes CASSLVTGQGYGYTF. The variable domain in full, with the rest retrieved from reference TRBV7-2 and TRBJ1-2, is GAGVSQSPSNKVTEKGKDVELRCDPISGHTALYWYRQSLGQGLEFLIYFQGNSAPDKSGLPSDRFSAERTGGSVSTLTIQRTQQEDSAVYLCASSLVTGQGYGYTFGSGTRLTVV.

The table lists this clone with a count of one. The rearrangement uses TRBV18 and TRBJ2-1; 8 positions agree with TRBD2. CDR1 and CDR2 (germline): KGHSH, LQKENI. After removal of 0 bases from V and 8 bases from J, the junction contained 12 bases not matched to a gene. CDR3 size: 17 residues. CDR3 sequence (DNA): TGTGCCAGCTCACCACCAAAAAGCGGGAGTGGGCGGGATGAGCAGTTCTTC. It codes for CASSPPKSGSGRDEQFF.